Here is one TCR beta chain with its context. V lost 4 bases and J 1 base, leaving 19 bases between the germline ends. The CDR3 loop spans 17 amino acids. Germline CDR1 is SGHRS and CDR2 is YFSETQ. CD45RO-negative, CCR7-selected cells formed the naive CD8 fraction, which excluded terminally differentiated effector memory CD45RA+ cells. This sample is drawn from a study of shared clonotypes between healthy human individuals. The assay was run at deep level. Clones were read by immunoSEQ multiplex PCR, and TCRdb kept only the in-frame ones, dropping some. The table has around 2.1 million clones, 85% to 95% seen once.

The chain employs TRBV5-1 and TRBJ2-3, with D unresolved. The sample was naive CD8+ T cells from PBMCs. This receptor was identified in a man younger than 35 in good health. Some clones in this sample may be carry-over from other donors' samples. CDR3 DNA: TGCGCCAGCAGCCCCACCCCCGGGCCAATGGGCACAGATACGCAGTATTTT. This sequence encodes CASSPTPGPMGTDTQYF.